This T cell receptor (beta chain) was identified in a study of preoperative IRX-2 immunotherapy in early breast cancer. Germline V gene data show CDR1 as SGHAT and CDR2 as FQNNGV. V was pared by 0 bases and J by 7 bases, with 6 bases between. This CDR3 is built from 12 residues. The protocol was immunoSEQ multiplex PCR, while the TCRdb copy is restricted to in-frame clones and leaves out a portion. The sample shows roughly 29,000 clones, roughly 89% of them seen only once. Treatment specified: preoperative locoregional IRX-2 cytokine immunotherapy. Patients received preoperative, locoregional IRX-2 cytokine immunotherapy in a phase Ib study.

The genes are TRBV11-2 and TRBJ1-1; D is unclear. The sequence derives from a human donor with breast cancer. The material was obtained from a patient treated with IRX-2 immunotherapy. CDR3 nucleotide sequence: TGTGCCAGCAGCTTAGAACAACGTGAAGCTTTCTTT. This gives the protein CASSLEQREAFF.